Below are 19 T cell receptor beta chains sequenced from a single sample in a study of shared clonotypes between healthy human individuals. The data were produced by immunoSEQ multiplex PCR, yet TCRdb's version contains in-frame clones alone and is incomplete. This table has 2 million to 2.5 million clones, over 85% appearing once. Material for sequencing was naive CD4+ T cells from PBMCs. The subset denotes: CD45RA+ positively selected. Receptors originate from a young man in good health. Some clones in this sample may be carry-over from other donors' samples.

This clone was recorded once. This chain links TRBV5-6 with TRBJ1-1; D is unresolved. The V gene lost 3 bases and the J gene lost 4 bases, with 16 bases spanning the gap. The V gene's germline CDR1 is SGHDT and CDR2 YYEEEE. The CDR3 length is 15 residues. CDR3 region: CASSWSSKVGTEAFF. The CDR3, as DNA: TGTGCCAGCAGCTGGAGCTCTAAGGTAGGCACTGAAGCTTTCTTT.

The V call is TRBV4-1, the J call TRBJ1-1, with a possible D match to TRBD1 (6 bases). The CDR3 extends over 16 amino acids. Between the trimmed V and J ends, which lost 1 base and 2 bases, there was a span of 14 bases. Germline V gene data show CDR1 as MGHRA and CDR2 as YSYEKL. DNA for the CDR3: TGCGCCAGCAGCCAAGGAATCTGGACAGCCAACACTGAAGCTTTCTTT. It yields the protein CASSQGIWTANTEAFF.

The V gene is TRBV6-1, the J gene TRBJ1-6, with unresolved D. Germline V CDR1 and CDR2: MNHNS, SASEGT. The CDR3 has 15 residues. Trimming took off 6 bases at V and 11 bases at J, with 20 bases between the two ends. The CDR3 nucleotides are TGTGCCAGCAGCCTAGGGCCCGGGTGGCGGACACCCCTCCACTTT. Its protein is CASSLGPGWRTPLHF.

This chain connects TRBV15 to TRBJ2-2, with D maybe TRBD2 (6 bases). The CDR3 sequence is 15 residues long. Trimming removed 5 bases from V and 7 bases from J, with 17 bases in between. Per the germline V gene, CDR1 is LNHNV and CDR2 is YYDKDF (reference sequence). CDR3 amino acids: CATSPPWGDGGELFF. In nucleotides, the CDR3 is TGTGCCACCAGCCCGCCCTGGGGGGACGGCGGGGAGCTGTTTTTT.

This chain uses TRBV7-3 with TRBJ2-3; 10 nucleotides match TRBD2. The V gene end was trimmed by 1 base and the J gene end by 8 bases; junction bases not matched to a gene: 9. The CDR3 totals 16 residues. CDR1 and CDR2 from the germline V gene are SGHTA and FQGTGA. In DNA form, the CDR3 reads TGTGCCAGCAGCTTAATGTACGGGACTAGCGTCGCTACGCAGTATTTT. This sequence encodes CASSLMYGTSVATQYF.

The chain carries TRBV7-3 and TRBJ2-1, with D possibly being TRBD2 (6 bases). The V end was cut by 2 bases, the J end by 6 bases, with 14 bases between. Germline CDR1 and CDR2: SGHTA and FQGTGA. The CDR3 is made up of 15 amino acids. The CDR3 reads CASSLAASVRNEQFF. DNA for the CDR3: TGTGCCAGCAGCTTAGCGGCTAGCGTGCGCAATGAGCAGTTCTTC.

The chain joins TRBV18 to TRBJ2-7; D unresolved. This CDR3 is 13 amino acids long. V gave up 3 bases and J gave up 7 bases, with 13 bases separating them. CDR1 is KGHSH, CDR2 LQKENI, per germline. In nucleotides, the CDR3 is TGTGCCAGCTCACCCCCGTTTATTCTTGAGCAGTACTTC. Translated: CASSPPFILEQYF.

The chain has TRBV5-3 and TRBJ2-1; 9 bases are shared with TRBD1. Being an ORF, TRBV5-3 has a function that is uncertain. There are 13 residues in the CDR3. With V trimmed by 4 bases and J by 9 bases, 5 bases remained unmatched. The CDR3 bases are TGTGCCAGAAGCGCTACAGGGGGCTGTGAGCAGTTCTTC. It is translated as CARSATGGCEQFF.

This clone has a handful of counts. The gene calls are TRBV7-2 and TRBJ1-5; no firm D call. CDR1 and CDR2 (germline): SGHTA, FQGNSA. V lost 0 bases, J lost 1 base, and 7 bases lay in between. This CDR3 has 15 residues. CDR3 sequence (DNA): TGTGCCAGCAGCTTAGCGCCGGGGAGCAATCAGCCCCAGCATTTT. Its translation is CASSLAPGSNQPQHF. Full variable domain (outside the CDR3, taken from reference TRBV7-2 and TRBJ1-5): GAGVSQSPSNKVTEKGKDVELRCDPISGHTALYWYRQSLGQGLEFLIYFQGNSAPDKSGLPSDRFSAERTGGSVSTLTIQRTQQEDSAVYLCASSLAPGSNQPQHFGDGTRLSIL.

The chain employs TRBV2 and TRBJ2-5, with D tentatively TRBD1 or TRBD2 (5 bases each). V lost 7 bases and J lost 4, with 13 bases in between. In germline, CDR1 is SNHLY, CDR2 FYNNEI. CDR3 length: 13 amino acids. The chain's CDR3 is CASNGAGGETQYF. The CDR3 nucleotides are TGTGCCAGCAATGGGGCAGGAGGAGAGACCCAGTACTTC.

The chain joins TRBV6-1 to TRBJ2-7, with D unclear. Germline V gene sequence: CDR1 MNHNS, CDR2 SASEGT. Trimming left V 5 bases short and J 1 base short, with 6 bases between. The CDR3 is 12 residues long. The CDR3 here is CASSTQSYEQYF. CDR3 bases: TGTGCCAGCAGTACACAGTCCTACGAGCAGTACTTC.

V usage is TRBV7-9 and J usage is TRBJ2-7, with 10 bases aligning to TRBD1. Germline CDR1 and CDR2: SEHNR and FQNEAQ (reference sequence). With 5 bases clipped from V and 3 bases from J, the junction kept 13 bases outside the gene matches. The CDR3 runs 17 residues. The CDR3 sequence: CASSQRPSGQGIYEQYF. Here the CDR3 DNA reads TGTGCCAGCAGCCAACGACCCTCGGGACAGGGGATCTACGAGCAGTACTTC.

The gene calls are TRBV15 and TRBJ2-7; D unresolved. Germline CDR1 and CDR2: LNHNV and YYDKDF (reference sequence). The CDR3 contains 13 residues. With 2 bases removed from V and 5 bases from J, the gap between germline ends came to 10 bases. The CDR3 is CATSRRTKNEQYF. As DNA, the CDR3 is TGTGCCACCAGCAGACGGACCAAGAACGAGCAGTACTTC.

The V gene is TRBV11-3, the J gene TRBJ2-2; D remains ambiguous. Germline CDR1 is SGHNT and CDR2 is YENEEA. The CDR3 is made up of 15 amino acids. Trimming took off 0 bases at V and 4 bases at J, with 9 bases between the two ends. The CDR3 spells CASSLDLPPTGELFF. CDR3 in DNA: TGTGCCAGCAGCTTAGATCTTCCCCCCACCGGGGAGCTGTTTTTT.

The chain couples TRBV7-2 to TRBJ2-1; TRBD2 matches 11 bases. The CDR3 extends over 17 amino acids. Germline lookup yields CDR1 SGHTA and CDR2 FQGNSA. V was pared by 5 bases and J by 8 bases, with 14 bases of the junction left unmatched. CDR3: CASSVTTLAGGRDEQFF. CDR3 sequence (DNA): TGTGCCAGCAGCGTTACGACCTTAGCGGGAGGGCGGGATGAGCAGTTCTTC.

J is TRBJ1-3 and V is TRBV2, with a tentative D call TRBD1 (6 bases). With 5 bases removed from V and 7 bases from J, the gap between germline ends came to 18 bases. The germline CDR1 and CDR2 sequences are SNHLY and FYNNEI. This CDR3 has 15 amino acids. The CDR3 DNA reads TGTGCCAGCAGTCTTACGACAGGCTTGGGGAACACCATATATTTT. Its protein product is CASSLTTGLGNTIYF. Full variable domain (remainder filled in from reference TRBV2 and TRBJ1-3): EPEVTQTPSHQVTQMGQEVILRCVPISNHLYFYWYRQILGQKVEFLVSFYNNEISEKSEIFDDQFSVERPDGSNFTLKIRSTKLEDSAMYFCASSLTTGLGNTIYFGEGSWLTVV.

The chain couples TRBV5-8 to TRBJ2-1; D is possibly TRBD2 (6 bases). CDR1 is SGHTS and CDR2 is YDEGEE in the germline V gene. Deletions cut 4 bases from V and 9 bases from J, with 20 bases between. The CDR3 sequence is 15 residues long. The CDR3 reads CASSLRLGGGIEQFF. CDR3 coding DNA: TGTGCCAGCAGCCTCAGACTAGGTGGAGGTATTGAGCAGTTCTTC. The full variable domain, rest sourced from reference TRBV5-8 and TRBJ2-1, is EAGVTQSPTHLIKTRGQQATLRCSPISGHTSVYWYQQALGLGLQFLLWYDEGEERNRGNFPPRFSGRQFPNYSSELNVNALELEDSALYLCASSLRLGGGIEQFFGPGTRLTVL.

V is TRBV27 and J is TRBJ2-1; D ambiguous. V gave up 0 bases and J gave up 4 bases, with 4 bases separating them. Germline CDR1 reads MNHEY; CDR2 reads SMNVEV (reference sequence). This CDR3 spans 13 amino acids. CDR3 protein: CASSLSMYNEQFF. The CDR3 DNA reads as TGTGCCAGCAGTTTATCGATGTACAATGAGCAGTTCTTC.

This clone was recorded a few times. The chain recombines TRBV4-3 with TRBJ1-5; tentatively, D is TRBD1 (5 bases). The V gene lost 1 base and the J gene lost 5 bases, with 9 bases spanning the gap. This CDR3 has 14 residues. In germline, CDR1 is LGHNA, CDR2 YSLEER. The CDR3 DNA follows: TGCGCCAGCAGCCAAGGCCCGGGGGATCAGCCCCAGCATTTT. Its protein product is CASSQGPGDQPQHF.